Below are 14 T cell receptor beta chains sequenced from a single sample in a study of shared clonotypes between healthy human individuals. Only in-frame clones appear in the TCRdb table, and some are missing; sequencing was by immunoSEQ multiplex PCR. The sample includes about 560,000 clones, roughly 72% of them seen just once. Sequencing was performed on PBMCs. The receptors derive from a woman between 40 and 50 years old in good health. Some clones in this sample may be carry-over from other donors' samples.

Points on this clone: The same CDR3 is also encoded by other DNA sequences in this sample. CDR3 sequence reads: CASSVGGSTDTQYF. The CDR3 nucleotides read TGTGCCAGCAGCGTAGGAGGTAGCACAGATACGCAGTATTTT. The genes are TRBV9 and TRBJ2-3; D unclear. The V end lost 0 bases, the J end lost 0 bases, and 5 bases lay between the germline ends. The V gene's germline CDR1 is SGDLS and CDR2 YYNGEE. This CDR3 region has 14 residues. Looking up the rest from reference TRBV9 and TRBJ2-3 gives the full variable domain: DSGVTQTPKHLITATGQRVTLRCSPRSGDLSVYWYQQSLDQGLQFLIQYYNGEERAKGNILERFSAQQFPDLHSELNLSSLELGDSALYFCASSVGGSTDTQYFGPGTRLTVL.

The gene calls are TRBV29-1 and TRBJ2-1; 10 nucleotides align to TRBD2. After removal of 5 bases from V and 4 bases from J, the junction contained 5 bases not matched to a gene. The CDR3 loop spans 14 amino acids. Germline V gene sequence: CDR1 SQVTM, CDR2 ANQGSEA. This CDR3 reads CSVPASGSYNEQFF. The CDR3 DNA reads as TGCAGCGTTCCTGCTAGCGGGAGTTACAATGAGCAGTTCTTC.

The rearrangement joins TRBV7-6 to TRBJ2-7; D perhaps matches TRBD2 (6 bases). This CDR3 is built from 14 residues. V was shortened by 7 bases and J by 3 bases, with 16 bases between the two germline ends. The germline V gene has CDR1 SGHVS and CDR2 FNYEAQ. The CDR3 region is CASTPGPSVYEQYF. For the CDR3, the DNA is TGTGCCAGCACCCCGGGTCCTAGCGTCTACGAGCAGTACTTC.

The chain joins TRBV12-2 to TRBJ2-2; the table's D call TRBD2 went unverified against the DNA. TRBV12-2 is a pseudogene locus. The CDR3 extends over 16 amino acids. CDR3 in amino acids: CASRSTSNLNTGELFF. CDR3 coding DNA: TGTGCAAGTCGCAGTACTAGTAATTTAAACACCGGGGAGCTGTTTTTT.

This chain connects TRBV11-2 to TRBJ2-3, with D possibly being TRBD1 (6 bases). V lost 5 bases, J lost 5 bases, and 14 bases lay in between. The CDR3 consists of 14 residues. Per the germline V gene, CDR1 is SGHAT and CDR2 is FQNNGV. The CDR3 DNA follows: TGTGCCAGCAGCAATACAGGGTTTGGAGATACGCAGTATTTT. Translating it yields CASSNTGFGDTQYF.

This clone showed up just once. This sequence joins TRBV2 and TRBJ2-1, with D unclear. Trimming cost V 3 bases and J 3 bases, with 15 bases left between them. Germline V gene lookup returns CDR1 SNHLY and CDR2 FYNNEI. CDR3 size: 16 residues. The CDR3 spells CASSETIGVDYNEQFF. Written as DNA, the CDR3 is TGTGCCAGCAGTGAGACCATCGGTGTTGACTACAATGAGCAGTTCTTC.

This clone was detected once. The rearrangement uses TRBV28 and TRBJ1-1, with 9 nucleotides matching TRBD1. The CDR3 runs to 14 residues. V lost 6 bases to trimming and J lost 5 bases; unmatched junction nucleotides: 7. The germline gives CDR1 MDHEN, CDR2 SYDVKM. The CDR3 region is CASSPDRGSTEAFF. The DNA of the CDR3 is TGTGCCAGCAGCCCCGACAGGGGGAGTACTGAAGCTTTCTTT.

This chain uses TRBV19 with TRBJ2-7; the D gene could be TRBD1 or TRBD2 (5 bases each). Trimming removed 6 bases at V and 6 bases at J, with 18 bases between. This CDR3 is built from 14 residues. Germline assignment: CDR1 LNHDA and CDR2 SQIVND (reference sequence). In DNA form, the CDR3 reads TGTGCCAGTAGAAACACGGGCAGGGACGTCGAGCAGTACTTC. Translating gives CASRNTGRDVEQYF. The complete variable domain, with remaining parts taken from reference TRBV19 and TRBJ2-7, reads DGGITQSPKYLFRKEGQNVTLSCEQNLNHDAMYWYRQDPGQGLRLIYYSQIVNDFQKGDIAEGYSVSREKKESFPLTVTSAQKNPTAFYLCASRNTGRDVEQYFGPGTRLTVT.

The chain combines TRBV18 with TRBJ1-1; no firm D call. The CDR3 is 12 amino acids. Germline V gene lookup returns CDR1 KGHSH and CDR2 LQKENI. Trimming removed 5 bases at V and 4 bases at J, with 8 bases between. DNA for the CDR3: TGTGCCAGCTCATTCCAGGTCACTGAAGCTTTCTTT. Translated, it gives CASSFQVTEAFF.

The CDR3 is CASSYRGLTYEQYF. In DNA, the CDR3 is TGTGCCAGCAGTTACAGGGGGTTAACCTACGAGCAGTACTTC. The chain has TRBV6-5 and TRBJ2-7; TRBD1 might be the D (6 bases). V was cut by 2 bases and J by 2 bases, with 10 bases left in between. The germline V gene has CDR1 MNHEY and CDR2 SVGAGI. The CDR3 totals 14 residues.

The gene calls are TRBV18 and TRBJ2-2; TRBD2 matches at 15 bases. The CDR3 consists of 17 residues. Germline loops: CDR1 KGHSH, CDR2 LQKENI. J was trimmed by 7 bases and V by 0 bases; bases with no gene match: 3. The CDR3 here is CASSPPGLAGGVGELFF. CDR3 bases: TGTGCCAGCTCACCACCGGGACTAGCGGGAGGCGTCGGGGAGCTGTTTTTT.

This chain connects TRBV27 to TRBJ1-2, with a weak D call TRBD1 (5 bases). This CDR3 has 13 amino acids. V lost 3 bases and J 8 bases, leaving 13 bases between the germline ends. The germline CDR1 and CDR2 sequences are MNHEY and SMNVEV (reference sequence). Written as DNA, the CDR3 is TGTGCCAGCAGTTTCGCGCAGGGAGTGGGCTACACCTTC. This gives the protein CASSFAQGVGYTF.

The chain employs TRBV15 and TRBJ1-2; TRBD1 might be the D (6 bases). The V end lost 0 bases, the J end lost 5 bases, and 10 bases lay between the germline ends. Germline values: CDR1 LNHNV, CDR2 YYDKDF (reference sequence). This CDR3 comprises 14 residues. The CDR3 is CATSRDKTGYGYTF. As DNA, the CDR3 is TGTGCCACCAGCAGAGATAAGACAGGATATGGCTACACCTTC.

This clone was counted a single time. The V call is TRBV4-2, the J call TRBJ2-1, with D perhaps TRBD2 (6 bases). V shed 1 base and J shed 0 bases, with 10 bases lying between them. The CDR3 extends over 16 amino acids. In germline, CDR1 is LGHNA, CDR2 YNFKEQ. This chain's CDR3 is CASSQVSGGSYNEQFF. The CDR3 DNA reads TGTGCCAGCAGCCAAGTTAGCGGTGGCTCCTACAATGAGCAGTTCTTC.